This T cell receptor beta chain was captured in a study of cytomegalovirus exposure and HLA in healthy donors. On this clone: Its antigen is undetermined.

As for the donors, each was a healthy bone marrow donor. Germline V gives CDR1 SGHDN, CDR2 FVKESK. V lost 2 bases and J 6 bases, leaving 12 bases between the germline ends. This CDR3 region has 14 residues. Vbeta (60) and Jbeta (13) primers were used in the PCR. Clones were sequenced by immunoSEQ multiplex PCR, and TCRdb holds only the in-frame ones, with some missing. The sample contains 120,000 or so clones, about 73% of which appear only once. Study-level points and caveats: A later analysis linked roughly 17,000 TCR beta sequences to HLA alleles at 0.05 false discovery rate. Most subjects had HLA-A and HLA-B alleles reportedly predicted accurately by TCR beta sequences. The listing of fewer than 200 TCR beta chains classed them as cytomegalovirus-associated.

J is TRBJ2-3 and V is TRBV14; D gene ambiguous. This TCR derives from a woman between 45 and 60 years old in good health and CMV-seropositive. The sample was PBMCs. The DNA for the CDR3 is TGTGCCAGCAGCCAAACGAGCTCTCGGGATACGCAGTATTTT. Translating gives CASSQTSSRDTQYF.